This T cell receptor (beta chain) was sequenced in a study of blood T cell repertoires in COVID-19 (TCRdb year 2020). Concerning the study at large: Samples covering the acute and convalescent phases of COVID-19 were provided by collaborators in the United States, Italy and Spain. The material from the prospective study consisted of cDNA or gDNA derived from T cells, B-cell-depleted T cells, or PBMCs. Deeply sampled blood TCRbeta repertoires from subjects exposed to, actively infected with, or recovered from COVID-19 were included in the dataset. The repertoires were made available in a free public database intended to serve as a resource for research on the immune response to SARS-CoV-2. Samples were obtained from the ongoing ImmuneRACE study (first 160 participants) and from over 1,000 subjects provided by 6 global collaborators. Nearly every sample came with metadata listing a de-identified subject ID, COVID-19 status, age in years and sex. Where available, HLA class I and class II types were taken from metadata supplied by the sample provider and were not determined by assay-based typing. The full study reports these points: How much clinical and demographic metadata was included differed by source and by participant, and the metadata was provided uncurated.

About this clone: The antigen it binds to is not known. Per-nucleotide qualities are absent, and no much larger clonotype sits a single base away.

The immunoSEQ Assay, a bias-controlled multiplex PCR, was used to amplify TCRbeta CDR3 regions from genomic DNA. Concerning the study's data processing: Within the assay, amplification of reference gene primers was used to estimate how many nucleated cells each sample contained. Sequence reads were collapsed and filtered to measure the absolute abundance of every unique TCRbeta CDR3 rearrangement. For each sample, productive Simpson clonality was calculated as the square root of Simpson's diversity index across productive rearrangements. Held by TCRdb, this immuneACCESS table contains in-frame sequences only and omits some clones. Under half of the omission traces to an unresolved V gene where checked; the cause of the rest is unknown. That table furnishes V, J and clone size, whereas the DNA furnished D and trimming. Counted in this sample were 130,000 to 150,000 clones; 87% of them appeared once. The ten largest account for roughly 10% of the sample.

In the prospective study, participants were roughly 18 to 90 years old, resided in about two dozen geographic areas of the United States, and were enrolled through a virtual design. In the prospective study, participants were assigned to cohorts based on the clinical history participants reported in a screening survey and a study questionnaire. For ImmuneRACE Cohort 3, a participant was defined as recovered based on two consecutive negative NP/OP PCR tests, clearance by a healthcare professional, or resolution of symptoms. In the prospective study, whole blood, serum and a nasopharyngeal or oropharyngeal swab were collected from each participant by mobile phlebotomists. Over an approximately 2-month period, participants in the prospective study had the option of providing additional blood draws and questionnaires. Before DNA extraction, prospective study blood samples were shipped either frozen or at room temperature.

From cysteine to phenylalanine, the CDR3 is 14 amino acids long. Of all the DNA, just the CDR3 is kept, 42 bases in frame from base 1. The germline V gene (reference sequence) specifies LNHDA as CDR1 and SQIVND as CDR2. V has 5 bases trimmed and J has 5 bases trimmed; junction bases matching no gene number 8. The sequenced material came from PBMCs or T cells enriched from blood (not recorded which). This receptor chain uses TRBV19 and TRBJ1-2, and TRBD1 matches 7 of the central bases. This receptor was obtained from a man aged 55 to 69 who had recovered from COVID-19. The CDR3 region reads CASSSRDRIYGYTF. The DNA sequence is given as TGTGCCAGTAGTTCGCGGGACAGAATTTATGGCTACACCTTC.